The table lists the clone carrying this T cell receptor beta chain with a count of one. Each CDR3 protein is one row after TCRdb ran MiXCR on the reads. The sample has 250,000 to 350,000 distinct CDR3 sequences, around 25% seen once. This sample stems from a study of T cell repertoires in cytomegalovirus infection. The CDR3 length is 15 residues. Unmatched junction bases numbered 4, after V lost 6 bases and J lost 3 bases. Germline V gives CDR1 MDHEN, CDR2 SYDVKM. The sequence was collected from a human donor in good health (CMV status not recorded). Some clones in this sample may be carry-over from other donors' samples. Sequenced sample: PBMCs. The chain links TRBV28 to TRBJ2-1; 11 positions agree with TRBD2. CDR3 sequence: CASRLAGEVYNEQFF. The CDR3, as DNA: TGTGCCAGCAGACTAGCGGGGGAAGTCTACAATGAGCAGTTCTTC.